This passage covers 22 T cell receptor beta chains from one sample sequenced in a study of CD8 T cells in ankylosing spondylitis. TCRdb called the 5' RACE reads again in MiXCR, with one record for every CDR3 protein. The data contain 150,000 to 200,000 distinct CDR3 sequences, roughly 31% of them seen just once; the ten biggest clones take up approximately 6%. Sequenced: synovial fluid, either unsorted or a sorted T cell fraction (not recorded which). These TCRs come from a male donor with ankylosing spondylitis.

This chain connects TRBV30 to TRBJ2-1; 8 bases fit TRBD2. The germline CDR1 and CDR2 sequences are GTSNPN and SVGIG (reference sequence). The CDR3 sequence is 15 residues long. V lost 6 bases to trimming and J lost 8 bases; unmatched junction nucleotides: 15. CDR3 DNA: TGTGCCTGCCGGAGGGTAGCGGGGATTCAGGATGAGCAGTTCTTC. Translating gives CACRRVAGIQDEQFF.

A few counts support this clonotype. The chain couples TRBV29-1 to TRBJ2-3; D is unresolved. This CDR3 is built from 12 residues. The germline CDR1 and CDR2 sequences are SQVTM and ANQGSEA. The V end was cut by 1 base, the J end by 5 bases, with 7 bases between. CDR3 amino acids: CSVEGALDTQYF. For the CDR3, the DNA is TGCAGCGTTGAAGGGGCGCTAGATACGCAGTATTTT.

This clonotype was found many times. This chain connects TRBV20-1 to TRBJ1-3; D unresolved. The germline V gene has CDR1 DFQATT and CDR2 SNEGSKA (reference sequence). This CDR3 comprises 16 residues. Deletions cut 3 bases from V and 2 bases from J, with 17 bases between. The CDR3 coding sequence is TGCAGTGCTAGTGAGACGTGGTGGGGAACTGGAAACACCATATATTTT. Translating it yields CSASETWWGTGNTIYF.

The V gene is TRBV20-1, the J gene TRBJ2-3, with 8 bases fitting TRBD2. This CDR3 is built from 14 residues. Germline V gene sequence: CDR1 DFQATT, CDR2 SNEGSKA (reference sequence). The V gene end was trimmed by 3 bases and the J gene end by 7 bases; junction bases not matched to a gene: 9. The CDR3 coding sequence is TGCAGTGCTAGTCAGGGTCGGGGGGGATATACGCAGTATTTT. Its protein product is CSASQGRGGYTQYF.

The V call is TRBV4-2, the J call TRBJ2-7; 7 bases are a match to TRBD2. CDR3 length equals 14 residues. Germline CDR1 LGHNA, CDR2 YNFKEQ. V shed 1 base, J shed 6 bases, and the junction held 6 bases outside the gene matches. DNA for the CDR3: TGTGCCAGCAGCCAAGGTGGGAGGGAGGGCGAGCAGTACTTC. Amino acids: CASSQGGREGEQYF.

The chain has TRBV15 and TRBJ1-5; D call uncertain. The CDR3 is 14 residues long. Germline V gene lookup returns CDR1 LNHNV and CDR2 YYDKDF (reference sequence). Deletions cut 3 bases from V and 1 base from J, with 7 bases between. CDR3 region: CATSRSSSNQPQHF. CDR3 bases: TGTGCCACCAGCAGGTCCTCAAGCAATCAGCCCCAGCATTTT.

V is TRBV12-3 or TRBV12-4 and J is TRBJ2-7; a possible D gene is TRBD1 (5 bases). Trimming took off 7 bases at V and 3 bases at J, with 22 bases between the two ends. The CDR3 totals 16 residues. CDR3 sequence reads: CASTQRPPGKGYEQYF. The CDR3 DNA follows: TGTGCCAGCACCCAAAGACCCCCAGGGAAGGGCTACGAGCAGTACTTC.

This clonotype was counted ten times or more. The chain joins TRBV5-1 to TRBJ1-2; maybe TRBD1 (6 bases). The CDR3 runs to 16 residues. The ends were cut back, 0 bases at V and 4 bases at J, with 16 bases in the middle. Germline CDR1 is SGHRS and CDR2 is YFSETQ. The chain's CDR3 is CASSLGGTSSSYGYTF. For the CDR3, the DNA is TGCGCCAGCAGCTTGGGGGGGACAAGCTCTTCCTATGGCTACACCTTC.

In this sample, this clonotype turned up a few times. The chain links TRBV20-1 to TRBJ2-5, with D unresolved. The germline gives CDR1 DFQATT, CDR2 SNEGSKA (reference sequence). The CDR3 loop spans 12 amino acids. Trimming removed 4 bases at V and 2 bases at J, with 8 bases between. The CDR3 DNA sequence: TGCAGTGCTATTATGAATCAAGAGACCCAGTACTTC. Translated, it gives CSAIMNQETQYF.

The rearrangement uses TRBV4-1 and TRBJ2-1; D remains unclear. Germline lookup yields CDR1 MGHRA and CDR2 YSYEKL. The CDR3 contains 16 residues. Trimming shortened V by 7 bases and J by 0 bases, and 16 bases separated the two germline ends. CDR3 protein: CASTTDSSSSYNEQFF. The CDR3 DNA is TGCGCCAGCACCACTGACTCATCAAGCTCCTACAATGAGCAGTTCTTC.

V usage is TRBV19 and J usage is TRBJ2-1; 11 bases are a match to TRBD2. The V gene end was trimmed by 7 bases and the J gene end by 5 bases; junction bases not matched to a gene: 13. The CDR3 is 17 residues long. CDR1 is LNHDA and CDR2 is SQIVND in the germline V gene (reference sequence). CDR3 bases: TGTGCCAGTACCTATCGGCCTAGCGGGAGGTCCCACAATGAGCAGTTCTTC. As protein: CASTYRPSGRSHNEQFF.

This clonotype has ten or more counts. The genes are TRBV2 and TRBJ2-7; either TRBD1 or TRBD2 may supply D (6 bases each). This CDR3 comprises 14 residues. V gave up 7 bases and J gave up 6 bases, with 19 bases separating them. Germline CDR1 is SNHLY and CDR2 is FYNNEI. The DNA of the CDR3 is TGTGCCAGCATCCTGGGGGGCCAGCTAGCCGAGCAGTACTTC. Protein: CASILGGQLAEQYF.

This clonotype was counted a few times. The chain is built from TRBV4-2 and TRBJ2-4; D may be TRBD1 or TRBD2 (5 bases each). Germline V lookup: CDR1 LGHNA, CDR2 YNFKEQ. The CDR3 loop spans 15 amino acids. Trimming took off 0 bases at V and 1 base at J, with 7 bases between the two ends. The CDR3 protein is CASSQEEGAKNIQYF. CDR3 bases: TGTGCCAGCAGCCAAGAAGAGGGGGCCAAAAACATTCAGTACTTC.

The V call is TRBV20-1, the J call TRBJ2-2; TRBD1 agrees at 11 bases. Per the germline V gene, CDR1 is DFQATT and CDR2 is SNEGSKA (reference sequence). The V and J ends lost 6 bases and 0 bases, in that order; junction bases with no gene match: 3. This CDR3 contains 15 residues. The DNA for the CDR3 is TGCAGTGCGACGGGACAGGGGGCGAACACCGGGGAGCTGTTTTTT. Amino acids: CSATGQGANTGELFF.

The chain carries TRBV29-1 and TRBJ2-3; TRBD2 matches 10 bases. Losses at the gene ends were 5 bases for V and 0 bases for J; bases not matched to a gene: 2. CDR1 SQVTM and CDR2 ANQGSEA come from the germline V gene. The CDR3 contains 14 residues. CDR3: CSVLAGGSTDTQYF. CDR3 coding DNA: TGCAGCGTTTTAGCGGGAGGAAGCACAGATACGCAGTATTTT.

V usage is TRBV30 and J usage is TRBJ1-1; 9 bases map to TRBD1. V shed 0 bases and J 11 bases; nucleotides not matched to a gene: 4. Per germline, CDR1 GTSNPN and CDR2 SVGIG (reference sequence). The CDR3 runs to 12 residues. CDR3 region: CAWSVQGTGAFF. The CDR3 DNA follows: TGTGCCTGGAGTGTACAAGGGACAGGGGCTTTCTTT.

The chain carries TRBV2 and TRBJ2-1, with 15 positions matching TRBD2. J lost 11 bases, V lost 5 bases, and 7 bases had no gene match. CDR3 length equals 15 residues. CDR1 and CDR2 from the germline V gene are SNHLY and FYNNEI. CDR3 loop: CASSLGTSGGWKQFF. The CDR3 DNA is TGTGCCAGCAGTTTGGGGACTAGCGGGGGGTGGAAGCAGTTCTTC. Combining the CDR3 with reference TRBV2 and TRBJ2-1 gives the whole variable domain EPEVTQTPSHQVTQMGQEVILRCVPISNHLYFYWYRQILGQKVEFLVSFYNNEISEKSEIFDDQFSVERPDGSNFTLKIRSTKLEDSAMYFCASSLGTSGGWKQFFGPGTRLTVL.

The chain uses TRBV20-1 and TRBJ2-6, with a tentative D call TRBD2 (5 bases). V was pared by 3 bases and J by 0 bases, with 18 bases between. Germline CDR1 and CDR2: DFQATT and SNEGSKA (reference sequence). The CDR3 covers 18 residues. The CDR3 region is CSASVLGRFGSGANVLTF. The CDR3 region has the DNA TGCAGTGCTAGCGTACTAGGACGGTTTGGCTCTGGGGCCAACGTCCTGACTTTC.

This clonotype showed up many times. The V call is TRBV28, the J call TRBJ1-3; a possible D gene is TRBD1 (5 bases). The V end was cut by 6 bases, the J end by 2 bases, with 11 bases between. CDR1 MDHEN and CDR2 SYDVKM come from the germline V gene. The CDR3 has 14 residues. Here the CDR3 reads CASSPAGPGNTIYF. CDR3 sequence (DNA): TGTGCCAGCAGCCCTGCGGGACCTGGAAACACCATATATTTT. Full variable domain (remainder filled in from reference TRBV28 and TRBJ1-3): DVKVTQSSRYLVKRTGEKVFLECVQDMDHENMFWYRQDPGLGLRLIYFSYDVKMKEKGDIPEGYSVSREKKERFSLILESASTNQTSMYLCASSPAGPGNTIYFGEGSWLTVV.

This chain uses TRBV28 with TRBJ2-6; D is possibly TRBD2 (5 bases). The V and J ends lost 7 bases and 0 bases respectively, with 10 bases between them. The CDR3 totals 15 residues. Looked up from germline, CDR1 is MDHEN and CDR2 is SYDVKM. The CDR3 DNA reads as TGTGCCAGCATTAGCGCCCTCTCTGGGGCCAACGTCCTGACTTTC. Translation gives CASISALSGANVLTF.

The chain recombines TRBV6-4 with TRBJ2-1; 9 positions match TRBD1. Germline V gives CDR1 MRHNA, CDR2 SNTAGT. The CDR3 contains 15 residues. The V segment lost 8 bases and the J segment 3 bases; nucleotides outside the gene matches: 8. The CDR3 spells CASGSGTGSYNEQFF. The CDR3 DNA sequence: TGTGCCAGCGGATCCGGGACAGGGAGCTACAATGAGCAGTTCTTC.

The chain combines TRBV6-1 with TRBJ2-1; possibly TRBD2 for D (6 bases). Trimming pared 5 bases from V and 3 bases from J, leaving 11 bases between. Germline V gene data show CDR1 as MNHNS and CDR2 as SASEGT. This CDR3 is built from 14 residues. The CDR3 loop is CASSPGTHYNEQFF. DNA of the CDR3: TGTGCCAGCAGTCCCGGGACTCACTACAATGAGCAGTTCTTC.